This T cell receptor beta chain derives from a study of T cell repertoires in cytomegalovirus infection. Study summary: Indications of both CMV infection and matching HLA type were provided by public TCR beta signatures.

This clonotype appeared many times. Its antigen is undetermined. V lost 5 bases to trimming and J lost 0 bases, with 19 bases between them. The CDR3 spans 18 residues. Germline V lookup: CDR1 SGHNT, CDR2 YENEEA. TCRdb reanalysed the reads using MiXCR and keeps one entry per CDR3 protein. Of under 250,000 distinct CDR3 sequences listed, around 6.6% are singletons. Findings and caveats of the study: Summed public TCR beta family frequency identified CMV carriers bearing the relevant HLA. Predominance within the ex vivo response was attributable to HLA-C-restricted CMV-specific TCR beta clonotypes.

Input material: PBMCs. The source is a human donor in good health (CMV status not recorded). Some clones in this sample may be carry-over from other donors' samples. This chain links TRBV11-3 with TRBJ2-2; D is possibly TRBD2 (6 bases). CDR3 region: CASSPRGGLASNTGELFF. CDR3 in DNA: TGTGCCAGCAGCCCCCGGGGTGGGCTAGCGTCGAACACCGGGGAGCTGTTTTTT.